The sequence of this T cell receptor beta chain was determined in a study of blood T cell repertoires in COVID-19. The data were produced by immunoSEQ multiplex PCR, yet TCRdb's version contains in-frame clones alone and is incomplete. The data show tens of thousands of clones, with around 80% seen just once and almost 7% held by the top ten. The CDR3 totals 15 residues. V dropped 1 base and J dropped 0 bases, with 10 bases sitting between them. Germline V gene data show CDR1 as SGHRS and CDR2 as YFSETQ. In this sample, this clone turned up once. This chain uses TRBV5-1 with TRBJ1-1; D gene unclear. The TCR comes from a man between 45 and 60 years old with active or convalescent COVID-19. Material for sequencing was peripheral blood. CDR3 loop: CASSLTVGVNTEAFF. The CDR3, as DNA: TGCGCCAGCAGCTTGACGGTAGGAGTGAACACTGAAGCTTTCTTT.